This entry is about one TCR beta chain. The time point: after trial treatment. The sample's treatment: LDRT plus nivolumab, ipilimumab, low-dose cyclophosphamide and aspirin (RACIN trial). The study gave donors nivolumab, ipilimumab, aspirin, low-dose cyclophosphamide and low-dose radiotherapy. The length of the CDR3 is 13 residues. In germline, CDR1 is ENHRY, CDR2 SYGVKD. Unmatched junction bases numbered 5, after V lost 7 bases and J lost 3 bases. This sample was taken from a study of low-dose radiotherapy and immunotherapy resistance in tumors. The overall study: Every six weeks patients received intravenous ipilimumab 1 mg/kg, and every two weeks they received intravenous nivolumab 240 mg. A daily 300 mg dose of oral aspirin was taken by patients for four cycles from cycle 1 day 1.

Priming of first-strand cDNA relied on TRAV- and TRBV-specific primers (covering alpha and beta chains). TCR amplification ran about 20 PCR cycles using constant-region and V-primer adapter primers. Via MiXCR, TCRdb re-called the reads, giving one row per CDR3 protein. The sample holds approximately 46,000 distinct CDR3 sequences, about 25% seen once. The sequence derives from a male donor with prostate cancer. The material sequenced was PBMCs, taken after low-dose radiotherapy plus immunotherapy. V is TRBV10-3 and J is TRBJ2-5; 7 bases are shared with TRBD1. The DNA of the CDR3 is TGTGCCATCAATAAGGGGGCCAAAGAGACCCAGTACTTC. The encoded protein is CAINKGAKETQYF.